The 12 T cell receptor beta chains below all came from one sample that was sequenced in a study of technical replicates of blood from a handful of donors. Here immunoSEQ multiplex PCR was the method, and the copy in TCRdb shows in-frame clones only, minus some. The table lists tens of thousands of clones, under 97% of them singletons. The sample consisted of T cells isolated from PBMCs. The origin of the receptors is a human donor in good health.

The chain is built from TRBV11-2 and TRBJ2-1, with 9 bases identical to TRBD2. This CDR3 has 15 residues. Losses at the gene ends were 4 bases for V and 9 bases for J; bases not matched to a gene: 10. Germline V lookup: CDR1 SGHAT, CDR2 FQNNGV. This chain's CDR3 is CASSSTSGPPGEQFF. The CDR3, as DNA: TGTGCCAGCAGCTCCACTAGCGGGCCCCCGGGTGAGCAGTTCTTC.

The CDR3 DNA is TGTGCCAGCAGTTTATACCCCACAGGGTCCGGGGAGCTGTTTTTT. This translates into CASSLYPTGSGELFF. This chain joins TRBV28 and TRBJ2-2; TRBD1 is a possible D gene (6 bases). Trimming took 1 base from V and 6 from J, leaving 12 bases between them. The length of the CDR3 is 15 residues. Germline assignment: CDR1 MDHEN and CDR2 SYDVKM.

This clone is a singleton in its sample. The J gene is TRBJ1-1, the V gene TRBV9, with 9 positions matching TRBD1. V was pared by 4 bases and J by 0 bases, with 7 bases of the junction left unmatched. The CDR3 spans 16 residues. The V gene's germline CDR1 is SGDLS and CDR2 YYNGEE. The CDR3 is CASSLGQGTLNTEAFF. CDR3 nucleotides: TGTGCCAGCAGCCTGGGACAGGGAACTTTGAACACTGAAGCTTTCTTT. Complete variable domain (other parts from reference TRBV9 and TRBJ1-1): DSGVTQTPKHLITATGQRVTLRCSPRSGDLSVYWYQQSLDQGLQFLIQYYNGEERAKGNILERFSAQQFPDLHSELNLSSLELGDSALYFCASSLGQGTLNTEAFFGQGTRLTVV.

The rearrangement links TRBV4-1 to TRBJ2-2; 9 bases are a match to TRBD2. CDR1 and CDR2 from the germline V gene are MGHRA and YSYEKL. The CDR3 extends over 19 amino acids. V shed 2 bases, J shed 4 bases, and the junction held 14 bases outside the gene matches. The CDR3 DNA is TGCGCCAGCAGCCAAAGTGGTAGCGGGAGAAAGGGGAGCACCGGGGAGCTGTTTTTT. Encoded protein: CASSQSGSGRKGSTGELFF.

This sequence joins TRBV29-1 and TRBJ2-2, with 8 bases aligning to TRBD2. Trimming at V came to 7 bases and at J to 5 bases, leaving 6 bases not matched to a gene. This CDR3 has 13 amino acids. Germline values: CDR1 SQVTM, CDR2 ANQGSEA. The CDR3, as DNA: TGCAGCGGAGCGGGAGATAATACCGGGGAGCTGTTTTTT. This encodes CSGAGDNTGELFF.

The rearrangement uses TRBV7-3 and TRBJ2-2, with D perhaps matching TRBD1 (5 bases). V was clipped by 5 bases and J by 5 bases, with 6 bases between them. This CDR3 contains 12 residues. Germline CDR1 SGHTA, CDR2 FQGTGA. Written as DNA, the CDR3 is TGTGCCAGCAGCCCAGGGACCGGGGAGCTGTTTTTT. This encodes CASSPGTGELFF. The full variable domain, in which reference TRBV7-3 and TRBJ2-2 provide the parts outside the CDR3, is GAGVSQTPSNKVTEKGKYVELRCDPISGHTALYWYRQSLGQGPEFLIYFQGTGAADDSGLPNDRFFAVRPEGSVSTLKIQRTERGDSAVYLCASSPGTGELFFGEGSRLTVL.

The chain carries TRBV11-2 and TRBJ1-4; D unclear. The CDR3 totals 14 residues. Trimming pared 5 bases from V and 5 bases from J, leaving 12 bases between. Germline CDR1 is SGHAT and CDR2 is FQNNGV. CDR3 sequence reads: CASSPSGGNEKLFF. The CDR3 DNA is TGTGCCAGCAGCCCTTCGGGAGGGAATGAAAAACTGTTTTTT.

The gene calls are TRBV4-1 and TRBJ2-1, with 8 bases lining up with TRBD2. The germline gives CDR1 MGHRA, CDR2 YSYEKL. There are 14 residues in the CDR3. J was trimmed by 7 bases and V by 4 bases; bases with no gene match: 6. The DNA of the CDR3 is TGCGCCAGCAGCCCAGCGGGAGTAAGGAATGAGCAGTTCTTC. The encoded protein is CASSPAGVRNEQFF.

The genes are TRBV30 and TRBJ2-1, with D possibly TRBD2 on 5 matching bases. V lost 0 bases to trimming and J lost 7 bases, with 13 bases between them. The germline V gene has CDR1 GTSNPN and CDR2 SVGIG (reference sequence). The CDR3 has 14 amino acids. CDR3 region: CAWSVGVTGNEQFF. The CDR3 region has the DNA TGTGCCTGGAGTGTTGGAGTGACGGGGAATGAGCAGTTCTTC.

This chain uses TRBV5-1 with TRBJ2-1; tentative D call: TRBD2 (6 bases). This CDR3 spans 15 amino acids. Germline V gene data show CDR1 as SGHRS and CDR2 as YFSETQ. The germline V and J ends were trimmed by 0 bases and 2 bases, with 9 bases remaining between them. For the CDR3, the DNA is TGCGCCAGCAGCTTGGAGCGGGCCACCTACAATGAGCAGTTCTTC. It translates to CASSLERATYNEQFF.

This clone showed up just once. The chain combines TRBV9 with TRBJ2-7; 8 bases agree with TRBD2. CDR1 is SGDLS, CDR2 YYNGEE, per germline. The junction had 6 bases not matched to a gene; V was cut back by 4 bases and J by 0 bases. The CDR3 loop spans 15 amino acids. The CDR3 sequence: CASSTSGTFSYEQYF. The CDR3 DNA reads TGTGCCAGCAGCACTAGCGGAACCTTCTCCTACGAGCAGTACTTC.

V gene TRBV19 combines with J gene TRBJ1-2, with a tentative D call TRBD1 (5 bases). The CDR3 runs to 14 residues. Trimming cost V 7 bases and J 0 bases, with 12 bases left between them. Germline-derived CDR1 and CDR2 are LNHDA and SQIVND (reference sequence). Here the CDR3 DNA reads TGTGCCAGTATCCTGACAGCCTCTAACTATGGCTACACCTTC. This sequence encodes CASILTASNYGYTF.